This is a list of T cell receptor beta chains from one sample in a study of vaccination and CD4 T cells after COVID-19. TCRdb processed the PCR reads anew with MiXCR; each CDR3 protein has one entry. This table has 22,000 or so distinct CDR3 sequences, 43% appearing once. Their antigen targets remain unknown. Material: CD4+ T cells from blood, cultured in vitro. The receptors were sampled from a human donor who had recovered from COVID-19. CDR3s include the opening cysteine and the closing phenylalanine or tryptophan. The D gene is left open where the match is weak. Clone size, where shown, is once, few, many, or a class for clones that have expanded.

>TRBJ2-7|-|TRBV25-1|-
CASSDPSGGNLDEQYF
TGTGCCAGCAGTGACCCCTCGGGGGGCAATCTGGACGAGCAGTACTTC
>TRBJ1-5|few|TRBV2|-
CASSVGTLHQPQHF
TGTGCCAGCAGTGTCGGAACCCTCCATCAGCCCCAGCATTTT
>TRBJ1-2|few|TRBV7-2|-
CASSLESAGANYGYTF
TGTGCCAGCAGCTTAGAGTCCGCAGGGGCTAACTATGGCTACACCTTC
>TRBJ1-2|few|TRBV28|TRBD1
CASSLATGVTGYTF
TGTGCCAGCTCACTAGCTACAGGGGTAACTGGCTACACCTTC
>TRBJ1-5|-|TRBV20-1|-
CSARRAEGYQPQHF
TGCAGTGCCAGAAGGGCAGAGGGTTATCAGCCCCAGCATTTT
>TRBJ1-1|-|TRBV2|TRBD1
CASSQTGTGTEAFF
TGTGCCAGCAGCCAGACAGGGACGGGCACTGAAGCTTTCTTT
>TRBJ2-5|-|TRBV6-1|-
CASRNPTENLAPKETQYF
TGTGCCAGCAGGAACCCCACGGAAAATCTAGCGCCAAAAGAGACCCAGTACTTC
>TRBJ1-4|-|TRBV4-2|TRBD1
CASSQAFRGKLFF
TGTGCCAGCAGCCAAGCCTTCAGGGGGAAACTGTTTTTT
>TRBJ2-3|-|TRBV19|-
CASSSSWGVGDTQYF
TGTGCCAGTAGTTCGTCCTGGGGTGTTGGGGATACGCAGTATTTT
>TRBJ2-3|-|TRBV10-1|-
CASSDPSTDTQYF
TGCGCCAGCAGTGACCCCAGCACAGATACGCAGTATTTT
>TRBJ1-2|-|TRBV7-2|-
CASSLVGQGSGYTF
TGTGCCAGCAGCTTAGTAGGCCAGGGGTCCGGCTACACCTTC